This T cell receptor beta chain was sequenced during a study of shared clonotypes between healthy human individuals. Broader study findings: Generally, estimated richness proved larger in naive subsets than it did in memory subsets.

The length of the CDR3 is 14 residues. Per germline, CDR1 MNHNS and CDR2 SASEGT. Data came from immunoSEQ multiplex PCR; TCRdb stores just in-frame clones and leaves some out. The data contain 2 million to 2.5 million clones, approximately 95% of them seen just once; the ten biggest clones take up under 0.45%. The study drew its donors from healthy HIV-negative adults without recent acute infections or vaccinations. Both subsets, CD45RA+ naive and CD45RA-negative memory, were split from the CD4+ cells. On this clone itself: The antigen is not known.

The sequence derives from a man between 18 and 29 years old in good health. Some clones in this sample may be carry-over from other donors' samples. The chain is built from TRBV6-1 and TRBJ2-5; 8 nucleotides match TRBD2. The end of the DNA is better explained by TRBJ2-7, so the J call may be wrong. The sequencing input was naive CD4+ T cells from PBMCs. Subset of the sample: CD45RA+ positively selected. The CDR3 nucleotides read TGTGCCAGCAGTGAAGGCGGGGGGCCCTACGAGCAGTACTTC. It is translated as CASSEGGGPYEQYF.